This TCR beta chain appears in the sequencing data of a study of blood T cell repertoires in COVID-19. Study as a whole: The study drew acute and convalescent COVID-19 samples from the United States, Italy and Spain. Sources were T cells, B-cell-depleted T cells, or PBMCs; the material itself was cDNA or gDNA.

This clone appeared many times. Authors' data handling: Reference gene primer amplification gave estimated nucleated cell counts. Method: immunoSEQ multiplex PCR; TCRdb's copy keeps in-frame clones and lacks some. Clone size and the V and J calls come from that table; the DNA yielded D and trimming. The top ten clones hold around 27% of a sample with hundreds of thousands of clones, 75% to 90% of them seen once. Sequencing used peripheral blood. The receptor was isolated from a man between 40 and 49 years old with acute or convalescent COVID-19.

CDR3 residues: CASSLGPHGGAGDGNQPQHF. The CDR3 nucleotides are TGCGCCAGCAGCTTGGGCCCTCACGGGGGGGCAGGGGATGGCAATCAGCCCCAGCATTTT. This chain connects TRBV5-1 to TRBJ1-5, with a weak D call TRBD1 (6 bases). This CDR3 spans 20 amino acids. Trimming took 0 bases from V and 2 from J, leaving 24 bases between them. Germline V gene data show CDR1 as SGHRS and CDR2 as YFSETQ.